The entry that follows covers one T cell receptor (beta chain) sequence. What it binds is not known. Trimming cost V 4 bases and J 1 base; bases outside gene matches: 6. Germline V gene lookup returns CDR1 LGHNA and CDR2 YSLEER. The CDR3 runs 16 residues. The entry originates in a study of cytomegalovirus exposure and HLA in healthy donors. On the study more broadly: Out of fewer than 500 genotyped donors, 81% belonged to the Caucasian-associated ancestry cluster. Study-wide results and limits: Cytomegalovirus-associated TCR beta chains were listed, numbering approximately 150. Earlier results showed most TCR beta V segments being productive about 90% or about 30% of the time.

The PCR ran on 60 Vbeta and 13 Jbeta primers. Sequencing used immunoSEQ multiplex PCR; TCRdb keeps in-frame clones, though not all of them. The sample shows more than 65,000 clones, roughly 70% of them seen only once. The chain joins TRBV4-3 to TRBJ2-4; TRBD2 aligns across 8 bases. Sample: PBMCs. The source of this sequence is a man aged 35-49 years in good health and CMV-seronegative. CDR3 DNA: TGCGCCAGCAGCCCGGGGGGGGCCGCGGCCAAAAACATTCAGTACTTC. It yields the protein CASSPGGAAAKNIQYF.